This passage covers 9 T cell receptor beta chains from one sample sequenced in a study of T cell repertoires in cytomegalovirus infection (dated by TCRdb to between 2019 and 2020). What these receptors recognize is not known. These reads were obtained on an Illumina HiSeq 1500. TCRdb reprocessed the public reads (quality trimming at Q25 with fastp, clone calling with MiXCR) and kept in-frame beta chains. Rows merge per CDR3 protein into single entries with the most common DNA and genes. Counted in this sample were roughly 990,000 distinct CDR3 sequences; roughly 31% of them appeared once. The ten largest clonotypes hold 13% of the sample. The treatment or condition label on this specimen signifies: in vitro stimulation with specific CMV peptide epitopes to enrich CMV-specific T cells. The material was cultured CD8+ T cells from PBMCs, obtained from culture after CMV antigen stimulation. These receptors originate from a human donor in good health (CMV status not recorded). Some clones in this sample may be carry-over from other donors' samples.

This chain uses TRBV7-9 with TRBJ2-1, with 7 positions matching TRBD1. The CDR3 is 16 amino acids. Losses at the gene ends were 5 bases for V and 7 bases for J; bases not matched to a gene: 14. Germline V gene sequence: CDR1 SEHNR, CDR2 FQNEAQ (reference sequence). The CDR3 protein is CASSRNPGQHLNEQFF. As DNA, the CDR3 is TGTGCCAGCAGCCGGAACCCGGGACAGCACTTAAATGAGCAGTTCTTC.

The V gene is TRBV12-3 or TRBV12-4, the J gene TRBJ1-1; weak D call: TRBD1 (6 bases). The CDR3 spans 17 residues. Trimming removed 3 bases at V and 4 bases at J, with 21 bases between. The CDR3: CASSFSRDIPSVTEAFF. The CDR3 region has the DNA TGTGCCAGCAGTTTTAGCCGGGACATCCCTTCGGTCACTGAAGCTTTCTTT.

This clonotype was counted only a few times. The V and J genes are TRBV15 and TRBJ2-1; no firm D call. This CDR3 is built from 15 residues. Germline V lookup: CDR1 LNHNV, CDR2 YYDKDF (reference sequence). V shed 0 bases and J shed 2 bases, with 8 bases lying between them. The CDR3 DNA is TGTGCCACCAGCAGAGATCCCACAGCCTACAATGAGCAGTTCTTC. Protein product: CATSRDPTAYNEQFF.

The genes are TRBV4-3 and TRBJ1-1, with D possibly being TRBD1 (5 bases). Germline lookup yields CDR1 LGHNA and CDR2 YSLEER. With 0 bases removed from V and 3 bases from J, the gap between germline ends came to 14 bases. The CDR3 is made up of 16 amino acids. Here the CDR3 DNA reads TGCGCCAGCAGCCAAGAAGGGACTCCGGGAGACACTGAAGCTTTCTTT. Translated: CASSQEGTPGDTEAFF.

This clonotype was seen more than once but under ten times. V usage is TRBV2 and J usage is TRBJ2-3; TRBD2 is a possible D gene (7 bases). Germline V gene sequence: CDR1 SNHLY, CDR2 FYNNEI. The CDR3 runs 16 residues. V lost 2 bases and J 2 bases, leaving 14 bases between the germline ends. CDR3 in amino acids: CASSERWGGPTDTQYF. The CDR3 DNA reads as TGTGCCAGCAGTGAAAGGTGGGGGGGCCCCACAGATACGCAGTATTTT.

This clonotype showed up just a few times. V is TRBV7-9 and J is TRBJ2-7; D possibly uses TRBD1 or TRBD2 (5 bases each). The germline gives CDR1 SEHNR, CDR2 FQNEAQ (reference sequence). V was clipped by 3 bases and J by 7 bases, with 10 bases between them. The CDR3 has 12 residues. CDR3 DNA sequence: TGTGCCAGCAGCTTGGGACCGAGGGAGCAGTACGTC. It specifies CASSLGPREQYV.

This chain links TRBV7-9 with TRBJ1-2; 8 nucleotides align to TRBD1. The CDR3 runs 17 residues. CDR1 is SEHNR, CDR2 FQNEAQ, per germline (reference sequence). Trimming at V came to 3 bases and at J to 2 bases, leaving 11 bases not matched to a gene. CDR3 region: CASSFPWAGGSNYGYTF. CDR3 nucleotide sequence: TGTGCCAGCAGCTTTCCGTGGGCAGGGGGCTCGAACTATGGCTACACCTTC.

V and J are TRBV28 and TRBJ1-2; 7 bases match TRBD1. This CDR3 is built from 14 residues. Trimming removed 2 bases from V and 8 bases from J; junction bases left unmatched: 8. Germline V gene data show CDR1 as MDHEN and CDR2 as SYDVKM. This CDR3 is CASSLAGTANGYTF. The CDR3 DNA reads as TGTGCCAGCAGTTTAGCGGGGACAGCCAACGGCTACACCTTC.

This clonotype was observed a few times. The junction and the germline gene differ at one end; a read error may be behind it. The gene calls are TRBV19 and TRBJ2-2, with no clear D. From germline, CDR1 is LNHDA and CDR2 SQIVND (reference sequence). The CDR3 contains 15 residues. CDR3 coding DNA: TGTGCCACTAGTTGGCGCCGCGAAAACACCGGGGAGCTGTTTTTT. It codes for CATSWRRENTGELFF.